A selection of T cell receptor beta chains follows, all from one sample in a study of blood T cell repertoires in COVID-19. Some clones are missing from TCRdb's copy, which holds only in-frame ones; the method was immunoSEQ multiplex PCR. Altogether roughly 110,000 clones are present, about four fifths being singletons, with the ten largest covering roughly a tenth. The sequenced sample was peripheral blood. These receptors were obtained from a human donor in a cohort sampled during active COVID-19. Both conserved end residues are part of each CDR3. The D gene is left open where the match is weak. Clone sizes are given selectively: once, few, many, or a class where the clone is expanded.

>TRBD1|NA|TRBV9|19|TRBJ2-2
TGTGCCAGCAGCTCCCGACAGGGTAGTCCGATCGCGAACACCGGGGAGCTGTTTTTT
CASSSRQGSPIANTGELFF
>NA|NA|TRBV6-5|13|TRBJ1-4
TGTGCCAGCAGCAGGGGAGTTCGCGAAAAACTGTTTTTT
CASSRGVREKLFF
>NA|NA|TRBV30|15|TRBJ2-7
TGTGCCTGGAGTGTACAGGCAGGAGTTGCCTACGAGCAGTACTTC
CAWSVQAGVAYEQYF
>TRBD2|NA|TRBV27|17|TRBJ2-3
TGTGCCAGCAGTTTCCGCAATAGCGGGAGGGCCGTAAATACGCAGTATTTT
CASSFRNSGRAVNTQYF
>TRBD2|NA|TRBV6-5|14|TRBJ2-7
TGTGCCAGCAGTTATGGCGGGGGCTCCTACGAGCAGTACTTC
CASSYGGGSYEQYF
>TRBD1|NA|TRBV19|14|TRBJ1-1
TGTGCCAGTAGGGTTAGACAGGGGAACACTGAAGCTTTCTTT
CASRVRQGNTEAFF
>TRBD1|NA|TRBV19|14|TRBJ1-5
TGTGCCAGTACCCCCAGGGGGGAGATCCAGCCCCAGCATTTT
CASTPRGEIQPQHF
>TRBD2|NA|TRBV30|14|TRBJ2-3
TGTGCCTGGAGCAAGGGACTAGCGACAGATACGCAGTATTTT
CAWSKGLATDTQYF
>TRBD1|NA|TRBV2|16|TRBJ2-1
TGTGCCAGCAGTAAAGGATGGGGACAGGTCTACAATGAGCAGTTCTTC
CASSKGWGQVYNEQFF
>NA|NA|TRBV11-2|14|TRBJ2-7
TGTGCCAGCAGCTTTCAGGGGTTATCCTACGAGCAGTACTTC
CASSFQGLSYEQYF
>NA|NA|TRBV27|14|TRBJ2-2
TGTGCCAGCATTAAAGCATTAAACACCGGGGAGCTGTTTTTT
CASIKALNTGELFF
>TRBD1|NA|TRBV18|17|TRBJ1-1
TGTGCCAGCTCACCTTCATTGACAGGGGTGAAGGTCTCTGAAGCTTTCTTT
CASSPSLTGVKVSEAFF
>NA|NA|TRBV6-5|15|TRBJ1-2
TGTGCCAGCAGTTACTCGAAGGGGTACAACTATGGCTACACCTTC
CASSYSKGYNYGYTF
>TRBD1|NA|TRBV9|16|TRBJ2-7
TGTGCCAGCAGCGCGTCGGACAGGGGGCGTACCTACGAGCAGTACTTC
CASSASDRGRTYEQYF
>NA|NA|TRBV27|14|TRBJ2-7
TGTGCCAGCAGTTTCAGCGTGCTCTCCTACGAGCAGTACTTC
CASSFSVLSYEQYF
>NA|NA|TRBV18|15|TRBJ1-1
TGTGCCAGCTCACCACTCCGGTCAGAGGGCACTGAAGCTTTCTTT
CASSPLRSEGTEAFF
>TRBD1|NA|TRBV5-4|16|TRBJ2-3
TGTGCCAGCAGCTTGTGGACAGGGGGTGACACAGATACGCAGTATTTT
CASSLWTGGDTDTQYF
>TRBD1|NA|TRBV11-1|13|TRBJ1-2
TGTGCCAGCAGGCCGGGACAGGGTTATGGCTACACCTTC
CASRPGQGYGYTF
>NA|once|TRBV12-3/TRBV12-4|13|TRBJ2-1
TGTGCCAGCAGTTTAAGCAGGGACAATGAGCAGTTCTTC
CASSLSRDNEQFF
>NA|NA|TRBV7-2|15|TRBJ2-7
TGTGCCAGCACCCAGAGCCAGGGGGGCCCCTACGAGCAGTACTTC
CASTQSQGGPYEQYF
>TRBD2|NA|TRBV28|17|TRBJ2-3
TGTGCCAGCAGCTATCAACGGACTAGTCTCGCAGCTTATACGCAGTATTTT
CASSYQRTSLAAYTQYF
>TRBD2|NA|TRBV4-3|16|TRBJ2-3
TGCGCCAGCAGCCAGACCTGGAGCGGGGGGCTGGATACGCAGTATTTT
CASSQTWSGGLDTQYF
>NA|NA|TRBV19|14|TRBJ1-5
TGTGCCAGTAAGGTTGGGCATAGCAATCAGCCCCAGCATTTT
CASKVGHSNQPQHF
>NA|NA|TRBV28|20|TRBJ2-1
TGTGCCAGCAGTACGTACCACCAATCTTCGACTAGTCTTCGACATTGGGAGCAGTTCTTC
CASSTYHQSSTSLRHWEQFF
>TRBD1|once|TRBV7-9|13|TRBJ1-4
TGTGCCAGCAGCCTGGACAGGGTTGAAAAACTGTTTTTT
CASSLDRVEKLFF
>TRBD2|few|TRBV4-1|15|TRBJ2-7
TGCGCCAGCAGCCCTCAGGCGGGGGGGTCCTACGAGCAGTACTTC
CASSPQAGGSYEQYF
>TRBD1|NA|TRBV28|16|TRBJ1-6
TGTGCCAGCAGTTCGGCGGGACAGGGGGACCTTTCACCCCTCCACTTT
CASSSAGQGDLSPLHF
>TRBD2|once|TRBV6-2/TRBV6-3|16|TRBJ2-3
TGTGCCAGCAGTCAGCCGGGACTAGCGATGACAGATACGCAGTATTTT
CASSQPGLAMTDTQYF
>NA|few|TRBV19|17|TRBJ1-3
TGTGCCAGTAGTCCACAGGGACCCCAGAGCTCTGGAAACACCATATATTTT
CASSPQGPQSSGNTIYF
>TRBD1|NA|TRBV5-1|14|TRBJ2-7
TGCGCCAGCAGCTCTGGGACAGGGCCCTACGAGCAGTACTTC
CASSSGTGPYEQYF
>NA|NA|TRBV18|14|TRBJ2-4
TGTGCCAGCTCACCACCCCAAGCCAAAAACATTCAGTACTTC
CASSPPQAKNIQYF
>TRBD1|NA|TRBV2|15|TRBJ1-6
TGTGCCAGCAGCGAGGACAGGGGTCCTTATTCACCCCTCCACTTT
CASSEDRGPYSPLHF
>NA|many|TRBV10-2|12|TRBJ2-7
TGCGCCAGCAGCGACTTCTCCTACGAGCAGTACTTC
CASSDFSYEQYF
>TRBD1|NA|TRBV11-3|15|TRBJ2-7
TGTGCCAGCAGCATCGGGACAGGGGGGTCCTACGAGCAGTACTTC
CASSIGTGGSYEQYF
>TRBD2|few|TRBV5-4|14|TRBJ2-3
TGTGCCAGCAGCTTGGCCAGGGAGGGAGATACGCAGTATTTT
CASSLAREGDTQYF
>TRBD2|once|TRBV5-4|15|TRBJ2-2
TGTGCCAGCAGCCCTACTAGCGTTAGCACCGGGGAGCTGTTTTTT
CASSPTSVSTGELFF
>TRBD1|NA|TRBV18|16|TRBJ1-1
TGTGCCAGCTCCCGAGGGGCCCGACAGGGAATCTCTGAAGCTTTCTTT
CASSRGARQGISEAFF
>NA|NA|TRBV6-5|13|TRBJ1-2
TGTGCCAGCAGCAGGGTATCCAACTATGGCTACACCTTC
CASSRVSNYGYTF
>NA|once|TRBV5-1|14|TRBJ2-7
TGCGCCAGCAGCCTCCCGGCGGGGGCCGACGAGCAGTACTTC
CASSLPAGADEQYF
>NA|NA|TRBV6-1|13|TRBJ1-2
TGTGCCAGCAGTGATTGGGGAGGTTATGGCTACACCTTC
CASSDWGGYGYTF
>TRBD1|once|TRBV6-5|13|TRBJ1-1
TGTGCCAGCAGTACCCCGACAGGGACTGAAGCTTTCTTT
CASSTPTGTEAFF
>TRBD1|NA|TRBV12-3/TRBV12-4|13|TRBJ1-1
TGTGCCAGCAGTCGGACAGGGGGCACTGAAGCTTTCTTT
CASSRTGGTEAFF
>TRBD2|many|TRBV6-6|15|TRBJ2-5
TGTGCCAGCAGTCCCCCGACTAGCCTCCAAGAGACCCAGTACTTC
CASSPPTSLQETQYF
>NA|NA|TRBV7-6|18|TRBJ1-2
TGTGCCAGCAGCGGGAGCCGAAACCGGGACACTCATGGGTATGGCTACACCTTC
CASSGSRNRDTHGYGYTF
>TRBD2|NA|TRBV3-1/TRBV3-2|16|TRBJ2-1
TGTGCCAGCAGCCAGGGGAGGACTAGATCTAGTAATGAGCAGTTCTTC
CASSQGRTRSSNEQFF
>TRBD1|NA|TRBV28|13|TRBJ2-1
TGTGCCAGCAGACAGGGGCTGTGGAATGAGCAGTTCTTC
CASRQGLWNEQFF
>NA|NA|TRBV18|14|TRBJ2-7
TGTGCCAGCTCACTCACAGGGTCCGCCTACGAGCAGTACTTC
CASSLTGSAYEQYF
>NA|NA|TRBV11-1|15|TRBJ1-1
TGTGCCAGCAGGCCATACAGGGCGACAAACACTGAAGCTTTCTTT
CASRPYRATNTEAFF
>TRBD2|NA|TRBV3-1/TRBV3-2|15|TRBJ2-7
TGTGCCAGCAGCCAAGGGATAGCGGGAGTTTCCGAGCAGTACTTC
CASSQGIAGVSEQYF
>NA|NA|TRBV4-1|17|TRBJ2-1
TGCGCCAGCAGCCAACTTCCCCCCCGGGACTCCCACAATGAGCAGTTCTTC
CASSQLPPRDSHNEQFF
>NA|NA|TRBV10-3|18|TRBJ2-5
TGTGCCATCAGTCAGGACAGGAGAATTGGCGGGAACCAAGAGACCCAGTACTTC
CAISQDRRIGGNQETQYF
>NA|NA|TRBV11-2|12|TRBJ2-7
TGTGCCAGCAGCTCACAGGAGTCCGAGCAGTACTTC
CASSSQESEQYF
>NA|NA|TRBV19|14|TRBJ1-5
TGTGCCAGTAGTATAGGAGGGCTCAATCAGCCCCAGCATTTT
CASSIGGLNQPQHF
>NA|NA|TRBV9|15|TRBJ2-1
TGTGCCAGCAGCGTAGGGGCAGGGGATTTCAATGAGCAGTTCTTC
CASSVGAGDFNEQFF
>TRBD1|few|TRBV28|16|TRBJ1-6
TGTGCCAGCATAACAGGGGGAATTTCCTATAATTCACCCCTCCACTTT
CASITGGISYNSPLHF
>TRBD1|NA|TRBV28|16|TRBJ2-7
TGTGCCACCACCCAGTCCAGGGGCAGGGGGCAGCACGAGCAGTACTTC
CATTQSRGRGQHEQYF
>TRBD2|NA|TRBV4-2|18|TRBJ2-4
TGTGCCAGCAGCCAAGATAGCGGGAGGGCCCCAGCCAAAAACATTCAGTACTTC
CASSQDSGRAPAKNIQYF